Each of the 30 T cell receptor beta chains below was sequenced from the same sample in a study of shared clonotypes between healthy human individuals. Only in-frame clones appear in the TCRdb table, and some are missing; sequencing was by immunoSEQ multiplex PCR. Of over a million clones listed, around 76% are singletons. Sequenced: memory CD4+ T cells sorted from blood. Subset described: CD45RA-negative fraction. The source of these receptors is a man in his late teens or twenties in good health.

The J gene is TRBJ1-1, the V gene TRBV20-1, with D perhaps TRBD1 (6 bases). Trimming cost V 6 bases and J 3 bases, with 8 bases left between them. Germline CDR1 DFQATT, CDR2 SNEGSKA (reference sequence). This CDR3 contains 11 residues. Here the CDR3 reads CSAPGDTEAFF. The CDR3 nucleotides are TGCAGTGCGCCAGGGGACACTGAAGCTTTCTTT.

V usage is TRBV18 and J usage is TRBJ2-5, with D possibly TRBD2 on 6 matching bases. Germline V gene lookup returns CDR1 KGHSH and CDR2 LQKENI. The CDR3 sequence is 14 residues long. Trimming pared 2 bases from V and 5 bases from J, leaving 12 bases between. The CDR3 spells CASSPKTGTETQYF. As DNA, the CDR3 is TGTGCCAGCTCACCAAAAACGGGGACTGAGACCCAGTACTTC.

The chain recombines TRBV11-2 with TRBJ2-4; perhaps TRBD2 as D (5 bases). Germline-derived CDR1 and CDR2 are SGHAT and FQNNGV. The CDR3 has 16 residues. V was cut by 5 bases and J by 0 bases, with 14 bases left in between. As DNA, the CDR3 is TGTGCCAGCAGCCCAGACGGGATACTAGCCAAAAACATTCAGTACTTC. Its protein is CASSPDGILAKNIQYF.

The gene calls are TRBV5-1 and TRBJ1-6, with D perhaps TRBD1 (6 bases). The V end lost 0 bases, the J end lost 6 bases, and 13 bases lay between the germline ends. Germline-derived CDR1 and CDR2 are SGHRS and YFSETQ. CDR3 length equals 16 residues. The CDR3 DNA follows: TGCGCCAGCAGCTTGGGGACAGCTAGGGCTAATTCACCCCTCCACTTT. Translated, it gives CASSLGTARANSPLHF.

The genes are TRBV7-2 and TRBJ2-7; D gene uncertain. Germline V CDR1 and CDR2: SGHTA, FQGNSA. V was trimmed by 1 base and J by 0 bases, leaving 7 bases between them. CDR3 length: 14 amino acids. CDR3 DNA sequence: TGTGCCAGCAGCTTAGAAGCGAGCTCCTACGAGCAGTACTTC. Protein sequence: CASSLEASSYEQYF.

This chain uses TRBV2 with TRBJ1-2, with D unresolved. The germline V gene has CDR1 SNHLY and CDR2 FYNNEI. The CDR3 consists of 14 residues. V was pared by 0 bases and J by 5 bases, with 10 bases between. The CDR3 region has the DNA TGTGCCAGCAGTGAAGCTCCCACCTTATATGGCTACACCTTC. Translating it yields CASSEAPTLYGYTF.

The rearrangement links TRBV10-2 to TRBJ1-2; TRBD1 is a possible D gene (6 bases). This CDR3 region has 15 residues. Germline V gives CDR1 WSHSY, CDR2 SAAADI. V lost 2 bases to trimming and J lost 4 bases, with 14 bases between them. The CDR3 nucleotides read TGCGCCAGCAGTGAGAGAGGGACAACCCTCTATGGCTACACCTTC. This translates into CASSERGTTLYGYTF.

The rearrangement uses TRBV5-1 and TRBJ2-1; TRBD2 might be the D (5 bases). The V gene's germline CDR1 is SGHRS and CDR2 YFSETQ. The CDR3 is made up of 17 amino acids. V dropped 4 bases and J dropped 1 base, with 18 bases sitting between them. CDR3 protein: CASSGTSSRSSYNEQFF. CDR3 nucleotides: TGCGCCAGCAGCGGTACTAGTTCACGCAGTTCCTACAATGAGCAGTTCTTC. The whole variable domain, filled in from reference TRBV5-1 and TRBJ2-1, reads KAGVTQTPRYLIKTRGQQVTLSCSPISGHRSVSWYQQTPGQGLQFLFEYFSETQRNKGNFPGRFSGRQFSNSRSEMNVSTLELGDSALYLCASSGTSSRSSYNEQFFGPGTRLTVL.

Here the CDR3 reads CASSRYSGSLPDTQYF. The CDR3 DNA reads TGTGCCAGCAGCCGATATAGCGGGAGTCTCCCAGATACGCAGTATTTT. The gene calls are TRBV5-4 and TRBJ2-3; 9 nucleotides agree with TRBD2. The germline gives CDR1 SGHNT, CDR2 YYREEE (reference sequence). The CDR3 extends over 16 amino acids. V gave up 4 bases and J gave up 4 bases; unmatched junction bases: 10.

In its sample, this clone was seen a few times. The V and J genes are TRBV5-1 and TRBJ1-1; D gene uncertain. This CDR3 is 14 amino acids long. Trimming removed 0 bases from V and 4 bases from J, with 10 bases in between. In germline, CDR1 is SGHRS, CDR2 YFSETQ. The CDR3 DNA reads TGCGCCAGCAGCTTGGAAGGCCGGGCCACTGAAGCTTTCTTT. Its protein is CASSLEGRATEAFF.

The chain recombines TRBV7-9 with TRBJ2-5, with D unclear. The J call is in doubt because the DNA end fits TRBJ2-7 better. CDR1 and CDR2 (germline): SEHNR, FQNEAQ (reference sequence). The CDR3 runs to 13 residues. CDR3 nucleotides: TGTGCCAGCAGCTTAGTTGCTAGGCGCGAGCAGTACTTC. Encoded protein: CASSLVARREQYF.

On this clone: This may arise from a read error, as a much more abundant clone is one base away. This CDR3 is also generated by other DNA sequences in the sample. The V and J genes are TRBV2 and TRBJ2-2; unclear D gene. Germline V CDR1 and CDR2: SNHLY, FYNNEI. This CDR3 is 12 amino acids long. The V end lost 3 bases, the J end lost 6 bases, and 5 bases lay between the germline ends. The CDR3 spells CASSDGAGELFF. CDR3 in DNA: TGTGCCAGCAGTGATGGGGCCGGGGAGCTGTTTTTT.

J is TRBJ2-2 and V is TRBV7-2, with D maybe TRBD1 (6 bases). V lost 2 bases and J lost 5, with 15 bases in between. In germline, CDR1 is SGHTA, CDR2 FQGNSA. The CDR3 sequence is 16 residues long. The CDR3 DNA reads as TGTGCCAGCAGCTTACAGGGGCCTAAGGGAACCGGGGAGCTGTTTTTT. Protein: CASSLQGPKGTGELFF.

CDR3 amino acids: CASSEEPHQETQYF. The CDR3 bases are TGTGCCAGCAGTGAAGAACCCCACCAAGAGACCCAGTACTTC. The rearrangement uses TRBV6-1 and TRBJ2-5; D is undetermined. The CDR3 length is 14 residues. From germline, CDR1 is MNHNS and CDR2 SASEGT. V lost 1 base to trimming and J lost 0 bases, with 6 bases between them.

This clone was observed a single time. The V and J genes are TRBV2 and TRBJ2-3, with D possibly matching TRBD2 (6 bases). CDR1 is SNHLY and CDR2 is FYNNEI in the germline V gene. V was shortened by 3 bases and J by 2 bases, with 12 bases between the two germline ends. The CDR3 spans 15 residues. CDR3 DNA sequence: TGTGCCAGCAGTGAGTTTGCGGGGCTCACAGATACGCAGTATTTT. Encoded protein: CASSEFAGLTDTQYF.

The chain has TRBV2 and TRBJ2-7; tentatively, D is TRBD1 (6 bases). CDR1 SNHLY and CDR2 FYNNEI come from the germline V gene. V gave up 7 bases and J gave up 4 bases, with 14 bases separating them. This CDR3 contains 13 residues. The CDR3 DNA is TGTGCCAGCAACCAGGCAGGGGTGTACGAGCAGTACTTC. As protein: CASNQAGVYEQYF.

With respect to this clone: This specimen includes other DNA sequences encoding the same CDR3. The chain combines TRBV2 with TRBJ2-7; a weak D match, TRBD1 (5 bases). The CDR3 covers 11 residues. CDR1 is SNHLY and CDR2 is FYNNEI in the germline V gene. V gave up 7 bases and J gave up 2 bases, with 6 bases separating them. CDR3 sequence (DNA): TGTGCCAGCACACAGGCCTACGAGCAGTACTTC. Translation: CASTQAYEQYF.

The chain employs TRBV6-6 and TRBJ1-2; possibly TRBD1 for D (5 bases). This CDR3 has 16 amino acids. Per the germline V gene, CDR1 is MNHNY and CDR2 is SVGAGI (reference sequence). V was pared by 4 bases and J by 0 bases, with 15 bases between. For the CDR3, the DNA is TGTGCCAGCAGTTCAGGGCAGTGGGCTGCTAACTATGGCTACACCTTC. Translated, it gives CASSSGQWAANYGYTF.

The CDR3 here is CASSSQRKTEAFF. The DNA for the CDR3 is TGTGCCAGCAGCTCACAACGGAAAACTGAAGCTTTCTTT. The J gene is TRBJ1-1, the V gene TRBV5-4; D uncertain. Germline assignment: CDR1 SGHNT and CDR2 YYREEE (reference sequence). This CDR3 spans 13 amino acids. V gave up 3 bases and J gave up 5 bases, with 11 bases separating them.

This chain connects TRBV7-2 to TRBJ2-1; a weak D match, TRBD2 (6 bases). The CDR3 extends over 13 amino acids. In germline, CDR1 is SGHTA, CDR2 FQGNSA. V lost 5 bases, J lost 6 bases, and 11 bases lay in between. The CDR3 DNA is TGTGCCAGCAGCCGGGACTTCTCCAATGAGCAGTTCTTC. It yields the protein CASSRDFSNEQFF.

This chain links TRBV6-1 with TRBJ1-1; 8 bases match TRBD1. Germline V gene sequence: CDR1 MNHNS, CDR2 SASEGT. V lost 11 bases and J lost 11; bases outside the gene matches: 10. The CDR3 spans 11 residues. The CDR3, as DNA: TGTGCCGTCAGAGCAGGGGGCTGGGCTTTCTTT. Its translation is CAVRAGGWAFF.

As to this clone: With a much larger clone just one base away, this may be a read error. Additional DNA sequences in this sample encode the identical CDR3. CDR3 coding DNA: TGTGCCAGCAGTGAGGGACAGGCCTATGGCTACACCTTC. Encoded protein: CASSEGQAYGYTF. The chain links TRBV2 to TRBJ1-2; 8 nucleotides align to TRBD1. V shed 3 bases and J 4 bases; nucleotides not matched to a gene: 1. The CDR3 length is 13 residues. CDR1 SNHLY and CDR2 FYNNEI come from the germline V gene. Full variable domain (outside the CDR3, taken from reference TRBV2 and TRBJ1-2): EPEVTQTPSHQVTQMGQEVILRCVPISNHLYFYWYRQILGQKVEFLVSFYNNEISEKSEIFDDQFSVERPDGSNFTLKIRSTKLEDSAMYFCASSEGQAYGYTFGSGTRLTVV.

Details on this clone: It differs at one base from a far larger clone, so likely a read error. J is TRBJ1-2 and V is TRBV5-6; D is possibly TRBD1 (5 bases). Germline CDR1 and CDR2: SGHDT and YYEEEE. Trimming pared 4 bases from V and 4 bases from J, leaving 11 bases between. CDR3 size: 13 residues. The CDR3 region is CASSPGTSYGYTF. CDR3 coding DNA: TGTGCCAGCAGCCCCGGGACGAGCTATGGCTACACCTTC.

This chain joins TRBV27 and TRBJ2-1; no clear D. Trimming left V 3 bases short and J 12 bases short, with 12 bases between. The CDR3 extends over 12 amino acids. Germline V lookup: CDR1 MNHEY, CDR2 SMNVEV (reference sequence). The CDR3 DNA sequence: TGTGCCAGCAGTTTCAATGCGGCAGGGCAGTTCTTC. Translation: CASSFNAAGQFF.

This clone was seen a few times. J is TRBJ1-4 and V is TRBV6-6; no firm D call. Trimming left V 4 bases short and J 8 bases short, with 8 bases between. Germline CDR1 is MNHNY and CDR2 is SVGAGI (reference sequence). This CDR3 has 12 residues. CDR3 in amino acids: CASSLSGEKLFF. The CDR3 nucleotides are TGTGCCAGCAGTTTGTCGGGGGAAAAACTGTTTTTT.

As concerns this clone: With a far larger clone one base away, a read error is the likely cause. The chain combines TRBV7-2 with TRBJ2-5; D unclear. The CDR3 extends over 14 amino acids. Germline lookup yields CDR1 SGHTA and CDR2 FQGNSA. CDR3 amino acids: CAGSPTAAQETQYF. CDR3 in DNA: TGTGCCGGCAGCCCGACCGCGGCCCAAGAGACCCAGTACTTC.

V is TRBV6-4 and J is TRBJ2-5; D might be TRBD1 (5 bases). Trimming left V 3 bases short and J 4 bases short, with 9 bases between. Germline CDR1 is MRHNA and CDR2 is SNTAGT. The CDR3 consists of 13 residues. The CDR3 is CASSESRGETQYF. DNA for the CDR3: TGTGCCAGCAGTGAGTCAAGGGGAGAGACCCAGTACTTC.

The genes are TRBV6-5 and TRBJ1-6; no clear D. The CDR3 covers 13 residues. CDR1 and CDR2 (germline): MNHEY, SVGAGI. The ends were cut back, 6 bases at V and 10 bases at J, with 13 bases in the middle. CDR3: CASSQIGGSPLHF. The CDR3 nucleotides are TGTGCCAGCAGCCAAATTGGTGGGTCACCCCTCCACTTT.

This chain uses TRBV18 with TRBJ1-6; TRBD1 matches at 8 bases. V shed 3 bases, J shed 10 bases, and the junction held 8 bases outside the gene matches. CDR1 is KGHSH and CDR2 is LQKENI in the germline V gene. This CDR3 comprises 15 residues. The CDR3 sequence is CASSPQGAVESPLHF. Written as DNA, the CDR3 is TGTGCCAGCTCACCGCAGGGGGCTGTTGAATCACCCCTCCACTTT. Variable domain in full (rest from reference TRBV18 and TRBJ1-6): NAGVMQNPRHLVRRRGQEARLRCSPMKGHSHVYWYRQLPEEGLKFMVYLQKENIIDESGMPKERFSAEFPKEGPSILRIQQVVRGDSAAYFCASSPQGAVESPLHFGNGTRLTVT.

V usage is TRBV10-2 and J usage is TRBJ2-7, with 10 bases fitting TRBD1. In germline, CDR1 is WSHSY, CDR2 SAAADI. This CDR3 is built from 13 residues. Trimming at V came to 4 bases and at J to 6 bases, leaving 3 bases not matched to a gene. The CDR3 region has the DNA TGCGCCAGCAGTGGGGGGACAGGGGTCGAGCAGTACTTC. Protein sequence: CASSGGTGVEQYF.